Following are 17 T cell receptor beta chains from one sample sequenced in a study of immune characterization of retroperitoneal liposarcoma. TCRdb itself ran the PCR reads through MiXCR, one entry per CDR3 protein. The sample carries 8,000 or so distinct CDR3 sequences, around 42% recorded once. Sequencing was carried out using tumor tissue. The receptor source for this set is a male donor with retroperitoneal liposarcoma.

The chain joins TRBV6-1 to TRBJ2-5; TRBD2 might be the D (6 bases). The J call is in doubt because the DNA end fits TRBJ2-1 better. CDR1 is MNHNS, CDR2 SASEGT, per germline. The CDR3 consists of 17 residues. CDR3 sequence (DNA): TGTGCCAGCAGTGAAGCGGGCGTGGGAAGACTAGGCGGTGAGCAGTTCTTC. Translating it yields CASSEAGVGRLGGEQFF.

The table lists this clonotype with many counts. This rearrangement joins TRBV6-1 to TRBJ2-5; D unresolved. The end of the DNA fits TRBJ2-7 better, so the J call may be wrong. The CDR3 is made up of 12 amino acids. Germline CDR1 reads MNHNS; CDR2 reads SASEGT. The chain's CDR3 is CASADTPYEQYF. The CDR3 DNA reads TGTGCCAGCGCCGACACTCCCTACGAGCAGTACTTC.

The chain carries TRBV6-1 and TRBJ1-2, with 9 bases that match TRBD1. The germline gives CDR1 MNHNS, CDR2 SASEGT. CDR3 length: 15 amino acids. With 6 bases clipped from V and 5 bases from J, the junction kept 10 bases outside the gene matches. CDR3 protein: CASSLPGQGTYGYTF. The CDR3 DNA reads TGTGCCAGCAGCCTCCCGGGACAGGGAACATATGGCTACACCTTC.

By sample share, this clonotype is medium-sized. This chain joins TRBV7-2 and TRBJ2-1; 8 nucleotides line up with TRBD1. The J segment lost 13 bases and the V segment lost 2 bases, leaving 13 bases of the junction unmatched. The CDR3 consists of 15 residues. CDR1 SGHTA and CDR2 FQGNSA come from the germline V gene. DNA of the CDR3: TGTGCCAGCAGCTTAAGGACAGGGAATCAAGAGACCCAGTTCTTC. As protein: CASSLRTGNQETQFF.

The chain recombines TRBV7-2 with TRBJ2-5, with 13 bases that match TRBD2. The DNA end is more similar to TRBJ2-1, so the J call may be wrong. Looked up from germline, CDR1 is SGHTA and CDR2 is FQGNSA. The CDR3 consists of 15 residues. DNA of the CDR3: TGTGCCAGCAGCCCAGGACTAGCGGGAGTGGGCGAGCAGTTCTTC. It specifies CASSPGLAGVGEQFF.

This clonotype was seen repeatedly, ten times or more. CDR3 sequence (DNA): TGTGCCAGCAGTGATACCGGGACAGGGGATCCCTACAATGAGCAGTTCTTC. Its protein is CASSDTGTGDPYNEQFF. The V and J genes are TRBV6-4 and TRBJ2-1; 10 nucleotides line up with TRBD1. Germline assignment: CDR1 MRHNA and CDR2 SNTAGT. J was trimmed by 2 bases and V by 3 bases; bases with no gene match: 7. CDR3 length equals 17 residues.

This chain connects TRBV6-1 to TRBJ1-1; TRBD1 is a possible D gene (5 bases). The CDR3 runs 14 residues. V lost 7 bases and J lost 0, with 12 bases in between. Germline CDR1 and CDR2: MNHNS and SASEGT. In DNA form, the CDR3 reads TGTGCCAGCACCCGGGGGTCCATGAACACTGAAGCTTTCTTT. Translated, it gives CASTRGSMNTEAFF.

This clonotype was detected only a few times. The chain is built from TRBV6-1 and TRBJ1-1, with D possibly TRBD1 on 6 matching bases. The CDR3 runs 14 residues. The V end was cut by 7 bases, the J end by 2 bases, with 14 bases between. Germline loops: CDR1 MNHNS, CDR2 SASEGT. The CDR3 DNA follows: TGTGCCAGCACCAGCGGGACACCCAACACTGAAGCTTTCTTT. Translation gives CASTSGTPNTEAFF.

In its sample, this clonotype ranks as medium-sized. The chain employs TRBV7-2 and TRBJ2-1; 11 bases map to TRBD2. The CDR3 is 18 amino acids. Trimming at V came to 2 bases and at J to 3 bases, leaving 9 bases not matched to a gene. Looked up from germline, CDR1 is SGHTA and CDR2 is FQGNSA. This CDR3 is CASSLRVTSGRFYNEQFF. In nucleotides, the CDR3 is TGTGCCAGCAGCTTAAGGGTCACTAGCGGGAGATTCTACAATGAGCAGTTCTTC.

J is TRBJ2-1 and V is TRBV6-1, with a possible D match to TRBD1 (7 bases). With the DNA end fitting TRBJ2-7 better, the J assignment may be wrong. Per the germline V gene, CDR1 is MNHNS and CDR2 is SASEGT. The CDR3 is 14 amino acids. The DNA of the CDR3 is TGTGCCAGCACAGGGGGGACAGTATACAATGAGCAGTACTTC. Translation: CASTGGTVYNEQYF.

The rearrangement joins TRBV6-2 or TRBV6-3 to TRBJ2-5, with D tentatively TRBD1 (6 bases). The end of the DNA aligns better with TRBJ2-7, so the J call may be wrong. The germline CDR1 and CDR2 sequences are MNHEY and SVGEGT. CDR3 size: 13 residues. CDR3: CASSRSRGYEQYF. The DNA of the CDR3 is TGTGCCAGCAGCCGGTCTAGGGGGTACGAGCAGTACTTC.

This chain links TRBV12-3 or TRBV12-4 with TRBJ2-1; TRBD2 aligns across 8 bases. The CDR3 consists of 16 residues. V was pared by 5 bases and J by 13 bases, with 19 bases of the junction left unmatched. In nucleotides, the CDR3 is TGTGCCAGCAGTCCTCCGGCCCGGGGGGGCGGAAACATTCAGTTCTTC. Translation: CASSPPARGGGNIQFF.

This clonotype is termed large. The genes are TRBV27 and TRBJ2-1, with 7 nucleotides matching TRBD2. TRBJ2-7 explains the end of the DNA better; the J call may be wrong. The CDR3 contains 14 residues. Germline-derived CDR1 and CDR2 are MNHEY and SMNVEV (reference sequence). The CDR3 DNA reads TGTGCCAGCCTTGAAAAGGCGGGGGCCTACGAGCAGTACTTC. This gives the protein CASLEKAGAYEQYF.

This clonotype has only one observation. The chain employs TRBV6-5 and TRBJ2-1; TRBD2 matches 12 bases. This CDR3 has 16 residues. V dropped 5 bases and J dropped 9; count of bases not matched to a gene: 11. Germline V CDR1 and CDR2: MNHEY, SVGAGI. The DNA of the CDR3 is TGTGCCAGCAGTCGTCCTTCTAGCGGGAGGGCCGCTGAGCAGTTCTTC. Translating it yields CASSRPSSGRAAEQFF.

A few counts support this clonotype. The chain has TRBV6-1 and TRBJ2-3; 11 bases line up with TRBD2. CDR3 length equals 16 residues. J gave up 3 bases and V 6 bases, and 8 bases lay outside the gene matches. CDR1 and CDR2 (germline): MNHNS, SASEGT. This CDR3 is CASSLLAGDPTDTQYF. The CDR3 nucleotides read TGTGCCAGCAGCTTACTAGCGGGAGATCCAACAGATACGCAGTATTTT.

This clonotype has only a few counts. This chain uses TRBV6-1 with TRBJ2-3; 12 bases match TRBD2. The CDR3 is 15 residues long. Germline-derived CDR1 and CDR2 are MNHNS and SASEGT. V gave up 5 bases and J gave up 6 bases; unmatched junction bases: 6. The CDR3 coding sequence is TGTGCCAGCAGTTACACTAGCGGGGGGTCGGATACGCAGTATTTT. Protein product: CASSYTSGGSDTQYF.

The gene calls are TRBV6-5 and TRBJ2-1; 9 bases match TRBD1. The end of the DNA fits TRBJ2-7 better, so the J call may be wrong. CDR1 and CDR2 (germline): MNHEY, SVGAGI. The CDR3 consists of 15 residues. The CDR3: CASSSSGTGTYEQYF. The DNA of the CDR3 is TGTGCCAGCAGTTCCTCCGGGACAGGGACCTACGAGCAGTACTTC.